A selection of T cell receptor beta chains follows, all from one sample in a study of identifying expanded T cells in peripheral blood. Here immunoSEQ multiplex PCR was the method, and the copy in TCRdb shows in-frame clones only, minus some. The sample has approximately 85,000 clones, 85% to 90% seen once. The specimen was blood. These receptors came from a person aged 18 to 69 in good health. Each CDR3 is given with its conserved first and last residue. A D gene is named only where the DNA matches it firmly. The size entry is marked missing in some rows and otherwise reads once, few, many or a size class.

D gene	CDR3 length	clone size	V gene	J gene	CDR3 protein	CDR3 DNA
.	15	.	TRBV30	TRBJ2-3	CAWTVYLASTDTQYF	TGTGCCTGGACTGTCTACTTGGCCAGCACAGATACGCAGTATTTT
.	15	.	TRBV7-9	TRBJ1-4	CASSLASSTNEKLFF	TGTGCCAGCAGCTTAGCTTCTTCAACTAATGAAAAACTGTTTTTT
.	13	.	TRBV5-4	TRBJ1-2	CASSLGVTYGYTF	TGTGCCAGCAGCTTAGGAGTGACCTATGGCTACACCTTC
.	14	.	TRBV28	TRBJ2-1	CASSSDFSYNEQFF	TGTGCCAGCAGTTCGGACTTTTCCTACAATGAGCAGTTCTTC
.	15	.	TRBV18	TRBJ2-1	CASSPPSGAYNEQFF	TGTGCCAGCTCACCACCATCGGGGGCCTACAATGAGCAGTTCTTC
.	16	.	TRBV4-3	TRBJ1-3	CASSQAAVLSGNTIYF	TGCGCCAGCAGCCAAGCGGCAGTTCTCTCTGGAAACACCATATATTTT
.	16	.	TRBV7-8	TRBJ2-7	CASSSTGDPFTYEQYF	TGTGCCAGCAGCTCGACAGGCGACCCATTCACCTACGAGCAGTACTTC
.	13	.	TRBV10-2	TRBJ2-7	CASSYHPGDEQYF	TGCGCCAGCAGCTACCACCCCGGGGACGAGCAGTACTTC
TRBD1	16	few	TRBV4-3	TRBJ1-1	CASSQDVGQADTEAFF	TGCGCCAGCAGCCAAGATGTGGGACAGGCGGACACTGAAGCTTTCTTT
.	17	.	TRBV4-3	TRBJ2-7	CASSQDLQALNSYEQYF	TGCGCCAGCAGCCAAGATCTCCAGGCCCTCAACTCCTACGAGCAGTACTTC
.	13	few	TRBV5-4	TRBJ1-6	CASSLEEGRPLHF	TGTGCCAGCAGCTTGGAGGAGGGTAGACCCCTCCACTTT
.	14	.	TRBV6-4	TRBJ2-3	CASSDRDATDTQYF	TGTGCCAGCAGTGACAGGGACGCTACAGATACGCAGTATTTT
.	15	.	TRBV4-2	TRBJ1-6	CASSQFGTENSPLHF	TGTGCCAGCAGCCAATTCGGGACGGAAAATTCACCCCTCCACTTT
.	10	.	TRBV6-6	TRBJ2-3	CASIADTQYF	TGTGCCAGCATTGCAGATACGCAGTATTTT
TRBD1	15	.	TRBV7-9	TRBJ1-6	CASSFTGGADSPLHF	TGTGCCAGCAGCTTCACAGGGGGCGCTGATTCACCCCTCCACTTT
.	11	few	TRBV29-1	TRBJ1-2	CSVDRIRGYTF	TGCAGCGTTGACAGAATACGTGGCTACACCTTC
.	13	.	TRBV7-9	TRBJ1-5	CASSLAWNQPQHF	TGTGCCAGCAGCTTAGCGTGGAATCAGCCCCAGCATTTT
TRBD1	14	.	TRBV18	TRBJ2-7	CASSPRDRGYEQYF	TGTGCCAGCTCACCCCGGGACAGGGGTTACGAGCAGTACTTC
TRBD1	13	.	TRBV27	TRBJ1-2	CASSATGLDGYTF	TGTGCCAGCAGTGCGACAGGGCTCGATGGCTACACCTTC
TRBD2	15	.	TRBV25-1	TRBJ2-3	CASTGAGGNTDTQYF	TGTGCCAGCACGGGTGCGGGGGGAAACACAGATACGCAGTATTTT
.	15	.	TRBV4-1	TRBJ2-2	CASSKIGGRSGELFF	TGCGCCAGCAGCAAGATTGGTGGGAGGTCCGGGGAGCTGTTTTTT
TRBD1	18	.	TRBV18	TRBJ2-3	CASSPPGTGVQSTDTQYF	TGTGCCAGCTCACCGCCGGGGACAGGGGTCCAGAGCACAGATACGCAGTATTTT
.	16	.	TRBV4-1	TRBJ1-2	CASSQAGLSGNYGYTF	TGCGCCAGCAGCCAAGCAGGCCTCTCAGGGAACTATGGCTACACCTTC
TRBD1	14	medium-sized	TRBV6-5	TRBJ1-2	CASSLIGQGAEIHF	TGTGCCAGCAGTCTTATAGGACAGGGGGCCGAGATCCACTTC
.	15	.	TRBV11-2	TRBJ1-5	CASSLDFSSNQPQHF	TGTGCCAGCAGCTTAGATTTTTCGAGCAATCAGCCCCAGCATTTT
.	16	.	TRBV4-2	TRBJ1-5	CASSQYGTDSNQPQHF	TGTGCCAGCAGCCAATATGGGACGGATAGCAATCAGCCCCAGCATTTT
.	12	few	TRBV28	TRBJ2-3	CASNPGTDTQYF	TGTGCCAGCAATCCTGGGACAGATACGCAGTATTTT
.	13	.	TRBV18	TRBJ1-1	CASSPPVYTEAFF	TGTGCCAGCTCACCACCGGTTTACACTGAAGCTTTCTTT
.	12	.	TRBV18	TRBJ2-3	CASSPLADTQYF	TGTGCCAGCTCACCACTGGCAGATACGCAGTATTTT
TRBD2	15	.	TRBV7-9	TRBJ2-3	CASSLAGGAINTQYF	TGTGCCAGCAGCTTGGCCGGGGGGGCCATAAATACGCAGTATTTT
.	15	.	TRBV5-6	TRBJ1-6	CASSLGQGYNSPLHF	TGTGCCAGCAGCTTGGGTCAGGGCTATAATTCACCCCTCCACTTT
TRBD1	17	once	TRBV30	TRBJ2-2	CAWGAVWGQGNTGELFF	TGTGCCTGGGGGGCCGTGTGGGGACAGGGGAACACCGGGGAGCTGTTTTTT
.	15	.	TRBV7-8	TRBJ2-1	CASSLTTGTLDEQFF	TGTGCCAGCAGCCTGACCACGGGGACGTTAGATGAGCAGTTCTTC
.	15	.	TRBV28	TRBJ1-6	CAGSGASTYNSPLHF	TGTGCCGGGTCCGGGGCTTCAACCTATAATTCACCCCTCCACTTT
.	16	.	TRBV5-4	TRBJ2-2	CASSPGWAGSTGELFF	TGTGCCAGCAGCCCCGGTTGGGCGGGCTCCACCGGGGAGCTGTTTTTT
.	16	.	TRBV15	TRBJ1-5	CATSRDRVYSNQPQHF	TGTGCCACCAGCAGAGATCGAGTATATAGCAATCAGCCCCAGCATTTT
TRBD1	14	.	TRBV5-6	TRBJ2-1	CASSQTGVVNEQFF	TGTGCCAGCAGTCAGACAGGGGTCGTAAATGAGCAGTTCTTC
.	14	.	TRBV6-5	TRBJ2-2	CASSYSGATGELFF	TGTGCCAGCAGTTACTCAGGGGCCACCGGGGAGCTGTTTTTT
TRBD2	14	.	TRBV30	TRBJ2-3	CAWSGLAGTDTQYF	TGTGCCTGGAGTGGACTAGCGGGCACAGATACGCAGTATTTT
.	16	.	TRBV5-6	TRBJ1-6	CASTRRGFHSDSPLHF	TGTGCCAGCACCCGGCGGGGATTCCATAGCGATTCACCCCTCCACTTT
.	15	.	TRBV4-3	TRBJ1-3	CASSQTGSSGNTIYF	TGCGCCAGCAGCCAGACAGGTTCGTCTGGAAACACCATATATTTT
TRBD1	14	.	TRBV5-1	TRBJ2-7	CASSQDRAAYEQYF	TGCGCCAGCAGCCAGGACAGGGCGGCCTACGAGCAGTACTTC
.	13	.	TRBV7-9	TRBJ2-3	CASSLVGADTQYF	TGTGCCAGCAGCTTAGTAGGGGCGGATACGCAGTATTTT
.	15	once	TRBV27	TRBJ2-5	CASSSGGRDSETQYF	TGTGCCAGCAGTTCGGGGGGCCGAGATTCAGAGACCCAGTACTTC